The T cell receptor beta chain described here comes from a study of human T cells and chemical hapten exposure. TCRdb analysed the RACE reads with MiXCR anew, one entry per CDR3 protein. The sample includes 380,000 or so distinct CDR3 sequences, about 5% of them seen just once. With 0 bases clipped from V and 2 bases from J, the junction kept 5 bases outside the gene matches. This CDR3 contains 16 residues. Germline values: CDR1 KGHSH, CDR2 LQKENI. The time point: pre-sensitization, week 0. Treatment noted: therapeutic diphenylcyclopropenone sensitization with weekly scalp DPC. Many counts were recorded for this clonotype.

The chain couples TRBV18 to TRBJ2-7; 9 bases match TRBD1. The source was whole blood, collected in connection with sensitization to the hapten diphenylcyclopropenone (DPC). The clonotype comes from a woman aged 18-29 years with alopecia areata. Some clones in this sample may be carry-over from other donors' samples. The DNA for the CDR3 is TGTGCCAGCTCACCACCTGGGACAGGGTACACCTACGAGCAGTACTTC. Protein: CASSPPGTGYTYEQYF. The entire variable domain, with the rest obtained from reference TRBV18 and TRBJ2-7, is as follows: NAGVMQNPRHLVRRRGQEARLRCSPMKGHSHVYWYRQLPEEGLKFMVYLQKENIIDESGMPKERFSAEFPKEGPSILRIQQVVRGDSAAYFCASSPPGTGYTYEQYFGPGTRLTVT.